This T cell receptor beta chain was captured by sequencing in a study of T cells in localized non-small cell lung cancer. Overall study findings and caveats: Uninvolved adjacent lung showed higher T cell clonality than tumor. Appearance in adjacent lung was seen for a median approximately 59 of the top 100 tumor clones.

For this clone: Its target is not known.

V dropped 5 bases and J dropped 5; count of bases not matched to a gene: 3. CDR1 and CDR2 (germline): SGHRS, YFSETQ. The CDR3 has 13 residues. Here immunoSEQ multiplex PCR was the method, and the copy in TCRdb shows in-frame clones only, minus some. Of 100,000 to 150,000 clones in the sample, 80% to 90% were seen once. The origin of this receptor is a female donor of 60 years or more with stage I lung adenocarcinoma. The J gene is TRBJ2-2, the V gene TRBV5-1; TRBD1 matches at 7 bases. The specimen was peripheral blood, collected before any cancer treatment. The CDR3 spells CASRPGGTGELFF. For the CDR3, the DNA is TGCGCCAGCAGACCAGGGGGAACCGGGGAGCTGTTTTTT.